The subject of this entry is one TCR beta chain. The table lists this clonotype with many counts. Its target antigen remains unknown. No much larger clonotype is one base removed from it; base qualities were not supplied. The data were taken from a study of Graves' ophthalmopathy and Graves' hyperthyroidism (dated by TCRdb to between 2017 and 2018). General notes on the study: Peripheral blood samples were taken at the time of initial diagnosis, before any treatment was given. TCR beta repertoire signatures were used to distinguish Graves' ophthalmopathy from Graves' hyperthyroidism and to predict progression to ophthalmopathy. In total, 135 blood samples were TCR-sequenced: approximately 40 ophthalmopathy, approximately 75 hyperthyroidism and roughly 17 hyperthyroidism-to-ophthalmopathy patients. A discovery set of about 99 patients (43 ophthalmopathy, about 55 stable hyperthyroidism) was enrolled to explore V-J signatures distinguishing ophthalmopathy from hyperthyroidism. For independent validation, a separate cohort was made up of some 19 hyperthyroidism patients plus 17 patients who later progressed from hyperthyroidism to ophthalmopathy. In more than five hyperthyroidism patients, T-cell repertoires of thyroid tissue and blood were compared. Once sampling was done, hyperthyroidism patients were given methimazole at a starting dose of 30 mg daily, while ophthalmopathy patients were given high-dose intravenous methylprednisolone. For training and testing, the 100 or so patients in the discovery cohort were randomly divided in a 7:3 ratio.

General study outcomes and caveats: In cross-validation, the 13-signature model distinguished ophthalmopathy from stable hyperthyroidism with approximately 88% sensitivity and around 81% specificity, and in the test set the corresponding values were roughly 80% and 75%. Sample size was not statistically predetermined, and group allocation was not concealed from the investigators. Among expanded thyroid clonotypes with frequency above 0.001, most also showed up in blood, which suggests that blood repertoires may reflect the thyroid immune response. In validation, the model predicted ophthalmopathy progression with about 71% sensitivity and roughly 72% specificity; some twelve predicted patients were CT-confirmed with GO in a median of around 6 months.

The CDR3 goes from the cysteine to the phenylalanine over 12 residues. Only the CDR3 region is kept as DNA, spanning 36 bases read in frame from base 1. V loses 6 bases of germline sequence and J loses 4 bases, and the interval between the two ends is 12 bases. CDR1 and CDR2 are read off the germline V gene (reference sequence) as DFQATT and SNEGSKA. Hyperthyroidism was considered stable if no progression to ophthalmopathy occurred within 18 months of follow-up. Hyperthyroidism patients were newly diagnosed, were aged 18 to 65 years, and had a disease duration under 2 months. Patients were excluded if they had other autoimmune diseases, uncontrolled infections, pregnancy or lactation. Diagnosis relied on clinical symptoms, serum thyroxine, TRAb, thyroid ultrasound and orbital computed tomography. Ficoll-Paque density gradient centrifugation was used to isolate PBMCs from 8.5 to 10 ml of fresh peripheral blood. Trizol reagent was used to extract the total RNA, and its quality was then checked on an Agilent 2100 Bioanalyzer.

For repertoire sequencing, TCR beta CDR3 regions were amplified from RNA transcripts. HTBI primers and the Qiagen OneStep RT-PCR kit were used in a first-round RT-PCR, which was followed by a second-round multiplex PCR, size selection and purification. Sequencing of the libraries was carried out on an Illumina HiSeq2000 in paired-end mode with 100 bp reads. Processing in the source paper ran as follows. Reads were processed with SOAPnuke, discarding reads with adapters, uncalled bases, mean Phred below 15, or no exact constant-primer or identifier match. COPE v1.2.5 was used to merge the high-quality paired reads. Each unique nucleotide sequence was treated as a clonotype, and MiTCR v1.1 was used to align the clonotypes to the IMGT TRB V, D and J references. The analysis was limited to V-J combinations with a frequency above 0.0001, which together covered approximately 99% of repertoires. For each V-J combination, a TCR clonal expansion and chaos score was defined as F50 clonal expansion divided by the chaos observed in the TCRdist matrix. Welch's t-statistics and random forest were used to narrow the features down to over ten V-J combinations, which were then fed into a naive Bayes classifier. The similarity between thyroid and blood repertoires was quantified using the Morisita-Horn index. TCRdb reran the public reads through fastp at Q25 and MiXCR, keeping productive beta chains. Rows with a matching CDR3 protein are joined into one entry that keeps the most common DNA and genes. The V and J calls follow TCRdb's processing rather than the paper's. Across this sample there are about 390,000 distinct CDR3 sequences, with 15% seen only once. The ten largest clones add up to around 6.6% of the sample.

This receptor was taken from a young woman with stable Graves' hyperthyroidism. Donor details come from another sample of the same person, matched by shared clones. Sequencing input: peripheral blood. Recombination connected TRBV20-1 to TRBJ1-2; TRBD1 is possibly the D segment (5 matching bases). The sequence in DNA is TGCAGTGCAGCCGACAGCCCCTATGGCTACACCTTC. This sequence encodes CSAADSPYGYTF.